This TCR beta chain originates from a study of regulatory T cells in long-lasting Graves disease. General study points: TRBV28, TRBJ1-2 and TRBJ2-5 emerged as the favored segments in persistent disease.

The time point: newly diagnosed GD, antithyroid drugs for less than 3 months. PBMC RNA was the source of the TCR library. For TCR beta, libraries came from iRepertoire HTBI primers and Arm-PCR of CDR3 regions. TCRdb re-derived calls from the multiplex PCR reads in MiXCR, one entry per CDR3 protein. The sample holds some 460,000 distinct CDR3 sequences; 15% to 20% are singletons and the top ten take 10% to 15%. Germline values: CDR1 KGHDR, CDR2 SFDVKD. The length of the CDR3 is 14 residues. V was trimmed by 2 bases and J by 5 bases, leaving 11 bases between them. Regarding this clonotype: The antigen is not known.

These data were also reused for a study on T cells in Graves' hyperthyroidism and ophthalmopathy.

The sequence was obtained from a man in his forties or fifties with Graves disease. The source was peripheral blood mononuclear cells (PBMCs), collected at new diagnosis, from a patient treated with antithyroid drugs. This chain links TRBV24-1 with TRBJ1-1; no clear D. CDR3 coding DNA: TGTGCCACCAGTGATTGGGCAGTTGCGACTGAAGCTTTCTTT. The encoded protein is CATSDWAVATEAFF.